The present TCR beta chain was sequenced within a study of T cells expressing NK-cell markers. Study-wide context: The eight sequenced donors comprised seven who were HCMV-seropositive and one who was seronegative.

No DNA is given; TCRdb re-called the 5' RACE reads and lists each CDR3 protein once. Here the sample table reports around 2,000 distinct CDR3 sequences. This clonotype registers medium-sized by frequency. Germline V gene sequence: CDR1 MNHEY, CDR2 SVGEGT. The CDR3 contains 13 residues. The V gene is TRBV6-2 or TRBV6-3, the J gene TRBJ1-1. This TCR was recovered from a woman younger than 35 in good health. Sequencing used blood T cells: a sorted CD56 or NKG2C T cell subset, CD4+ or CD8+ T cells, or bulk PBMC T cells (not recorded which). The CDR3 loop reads CATSSGENTEAFF.